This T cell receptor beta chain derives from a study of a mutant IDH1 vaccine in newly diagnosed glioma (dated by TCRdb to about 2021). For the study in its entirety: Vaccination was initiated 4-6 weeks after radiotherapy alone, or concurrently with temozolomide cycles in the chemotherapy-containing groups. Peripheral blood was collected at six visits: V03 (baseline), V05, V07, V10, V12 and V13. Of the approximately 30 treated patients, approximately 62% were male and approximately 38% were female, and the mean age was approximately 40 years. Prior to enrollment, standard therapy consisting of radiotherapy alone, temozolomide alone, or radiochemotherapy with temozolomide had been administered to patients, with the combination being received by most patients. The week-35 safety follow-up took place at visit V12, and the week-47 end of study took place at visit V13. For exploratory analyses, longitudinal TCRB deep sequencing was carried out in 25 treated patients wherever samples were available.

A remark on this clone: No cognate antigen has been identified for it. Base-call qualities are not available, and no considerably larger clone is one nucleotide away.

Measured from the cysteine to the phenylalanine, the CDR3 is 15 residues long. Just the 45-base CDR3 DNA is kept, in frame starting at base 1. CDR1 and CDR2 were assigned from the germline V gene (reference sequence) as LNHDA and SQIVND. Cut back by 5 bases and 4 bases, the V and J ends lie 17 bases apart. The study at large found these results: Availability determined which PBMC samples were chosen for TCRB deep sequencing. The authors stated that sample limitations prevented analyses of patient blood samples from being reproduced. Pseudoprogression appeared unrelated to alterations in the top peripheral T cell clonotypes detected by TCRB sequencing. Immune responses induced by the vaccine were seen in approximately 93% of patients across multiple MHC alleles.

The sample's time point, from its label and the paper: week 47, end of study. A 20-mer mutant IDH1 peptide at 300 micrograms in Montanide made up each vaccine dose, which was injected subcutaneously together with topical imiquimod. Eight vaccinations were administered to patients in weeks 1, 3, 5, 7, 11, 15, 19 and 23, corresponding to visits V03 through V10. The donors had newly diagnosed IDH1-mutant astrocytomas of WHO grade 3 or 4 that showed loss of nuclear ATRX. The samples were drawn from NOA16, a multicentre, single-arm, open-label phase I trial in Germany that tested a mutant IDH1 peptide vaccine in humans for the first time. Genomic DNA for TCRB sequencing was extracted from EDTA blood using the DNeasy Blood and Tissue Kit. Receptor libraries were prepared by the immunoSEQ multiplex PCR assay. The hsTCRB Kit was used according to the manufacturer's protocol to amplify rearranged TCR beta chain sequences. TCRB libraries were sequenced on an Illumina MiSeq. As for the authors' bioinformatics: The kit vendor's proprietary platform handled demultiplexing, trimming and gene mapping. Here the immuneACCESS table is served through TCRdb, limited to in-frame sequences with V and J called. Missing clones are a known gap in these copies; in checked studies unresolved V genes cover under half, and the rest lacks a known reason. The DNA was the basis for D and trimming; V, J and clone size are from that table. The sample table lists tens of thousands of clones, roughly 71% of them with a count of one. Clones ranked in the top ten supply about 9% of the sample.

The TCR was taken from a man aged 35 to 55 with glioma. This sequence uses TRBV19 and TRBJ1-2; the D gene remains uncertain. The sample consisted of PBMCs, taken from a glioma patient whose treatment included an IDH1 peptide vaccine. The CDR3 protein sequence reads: CASSRRLVEGYGYTF. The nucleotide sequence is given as TGTGCCAGTAGTCGGAGGCTCGTCGAGGGCTATGGCTACACCTTC.